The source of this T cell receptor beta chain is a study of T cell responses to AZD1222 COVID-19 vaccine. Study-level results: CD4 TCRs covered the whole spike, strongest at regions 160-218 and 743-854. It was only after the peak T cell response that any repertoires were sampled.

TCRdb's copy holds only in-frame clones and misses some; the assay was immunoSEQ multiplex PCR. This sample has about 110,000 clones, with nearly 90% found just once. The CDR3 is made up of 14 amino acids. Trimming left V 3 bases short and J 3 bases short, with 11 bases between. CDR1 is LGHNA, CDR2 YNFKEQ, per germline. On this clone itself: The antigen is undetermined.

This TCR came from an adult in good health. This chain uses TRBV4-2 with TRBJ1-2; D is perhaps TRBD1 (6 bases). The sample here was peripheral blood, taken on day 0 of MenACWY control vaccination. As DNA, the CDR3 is TGTGCCAGCAGCCAGGCGACAGGATACTATGGCTACACCTTC. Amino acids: CASSQATGYYGYTF.